The subject of this entry is one T cell receptor beta chain. The data stem from a study of blood T cell repertoires in COVID-19. Germline CDR1 is SGHVS and CDR2 is FQNEAQ. Trimming removed 5 bases at V and 5 bases at J, with 18 bases between. The CDR3 is made up of 15 amino acids. TCRdb keeps only in-frame clones here, not all; method: immunoSEQ multiplex PCR. Of roughly 220,000 clones in the sample, 84% were seen once. The sequenced material came from PBMCs or T cells enriched from blood (not recorded which). This sequence joins TRBV7-8 and TRBJ1-2; possible D gene TRBD1, 6 bases. The sequence was collected from a woman between 40 and 55 years old who had recovered from COVID-19. Written as DNA, the CDR3 is TGTGCCAGCAGCCCCCGAGTGACAGGAACTTATGGCTACACCTTC. Protein sequence: CASSPRVTGTYGYTF.